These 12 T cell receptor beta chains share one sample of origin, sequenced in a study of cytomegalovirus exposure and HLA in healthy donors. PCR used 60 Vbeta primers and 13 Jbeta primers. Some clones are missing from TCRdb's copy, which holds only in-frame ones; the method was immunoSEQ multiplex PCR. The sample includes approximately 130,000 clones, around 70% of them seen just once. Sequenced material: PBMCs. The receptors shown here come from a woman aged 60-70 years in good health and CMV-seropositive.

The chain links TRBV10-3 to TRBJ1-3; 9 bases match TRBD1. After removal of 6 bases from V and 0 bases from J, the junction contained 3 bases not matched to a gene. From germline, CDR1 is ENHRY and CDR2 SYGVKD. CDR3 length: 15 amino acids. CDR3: CAIRLTGGSGNTIYF. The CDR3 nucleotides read TGTGCCATCAGACTGACAGGGGGCTCTGGAAACACCATATATTTT.

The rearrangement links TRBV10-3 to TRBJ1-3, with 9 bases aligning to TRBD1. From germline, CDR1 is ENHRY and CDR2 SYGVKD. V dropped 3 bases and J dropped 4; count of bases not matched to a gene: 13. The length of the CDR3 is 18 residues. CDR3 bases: TGTGCCATCAGTGACCCTCGGGACAGGGTATTGTCCGGAAACACCATATATTTT. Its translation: CAISDPRDRVLSGNTIYF.

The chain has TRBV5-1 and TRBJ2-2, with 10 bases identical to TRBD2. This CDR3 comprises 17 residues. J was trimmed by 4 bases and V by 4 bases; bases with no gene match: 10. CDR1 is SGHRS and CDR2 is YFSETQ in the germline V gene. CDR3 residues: CASSRSGTSAGTGELFF. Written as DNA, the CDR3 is TGCGCCAGCAGCCGCAGCGGGACTAGCGCGGGCACCGGGGAGCTGTTTTTT. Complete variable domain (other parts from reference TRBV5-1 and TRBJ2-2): KAGVTQTPRYLIKTRGQQVTLSCSPISGHRSVSWYQQTPGQGLQFLFEYFSETQRNKGNFPGRFSGRQFSNSRSEMNVSTLELGDSALYLCASSRSGTSAGTGELFFGEGSRLTVL.

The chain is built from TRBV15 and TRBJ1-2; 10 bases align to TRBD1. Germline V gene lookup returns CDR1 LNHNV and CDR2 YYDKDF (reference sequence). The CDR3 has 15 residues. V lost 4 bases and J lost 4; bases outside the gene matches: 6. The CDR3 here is CATSTATGGAYGYTF. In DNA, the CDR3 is TGTGCCACCAGCACAGCGACAGGGGGCGCCTATGGCTACACCTTC.

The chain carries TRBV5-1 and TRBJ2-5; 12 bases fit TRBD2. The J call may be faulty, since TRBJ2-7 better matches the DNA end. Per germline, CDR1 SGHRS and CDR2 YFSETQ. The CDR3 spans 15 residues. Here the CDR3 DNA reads TGCGCCAGCAGCATTCTAGCGGGGGGGGACTACGAGCAGTACTTC. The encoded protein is CASSILAGGDYEQYF.

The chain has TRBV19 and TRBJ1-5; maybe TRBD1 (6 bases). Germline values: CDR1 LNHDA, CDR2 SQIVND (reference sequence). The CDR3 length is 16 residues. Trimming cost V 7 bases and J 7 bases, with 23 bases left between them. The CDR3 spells CASTPNPTGIVQPQHF. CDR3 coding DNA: TGTGCCAGTACCCCGAACCCAACAGGGATTGTACAGCCCCAGCATTTT.

CDR3 loop: CASSKGTGDSPLHF. The DNA for the CDR3 is TGTGCCAGTAGTAAGGGGACAGGGGATTCACCCCTCCACTTT. The genes are TRBV19 and TRBJ1-6; TRBD1 aligns across 10 bases. This CDR3 has 14 amino acids. In germline, CDR1 is LNHDA, CDR2 SQIVND (reference sequence). J lost 8 bases, V lost 4 bases, and 2 bases had no gene match.

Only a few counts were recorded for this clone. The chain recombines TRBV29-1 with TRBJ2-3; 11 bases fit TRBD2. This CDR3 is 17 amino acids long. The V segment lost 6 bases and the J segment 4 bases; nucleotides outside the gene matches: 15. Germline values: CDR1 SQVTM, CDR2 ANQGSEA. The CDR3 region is CSVEPRGSGGASDTQYF. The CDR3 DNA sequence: TGCAGCGTCGAGCCCCGAGGTAGCGGGGGGGCCTCAGATACGCAGTATTTT.

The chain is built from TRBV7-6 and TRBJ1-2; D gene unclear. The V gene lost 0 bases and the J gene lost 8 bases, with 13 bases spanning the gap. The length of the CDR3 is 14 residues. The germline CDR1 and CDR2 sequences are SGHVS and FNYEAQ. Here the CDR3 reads CASSLAEGVEGYTF. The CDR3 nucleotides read TGTGCCAGCAGCTTAGCCGAGGGTGTAGAGGGCTACACCTTC. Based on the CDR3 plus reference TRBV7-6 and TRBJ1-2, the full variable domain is GAGVSQSPRYKVTKRGQDVALRCDPISGHVSLYWYRQALGQGPEFLTYFNYEAQQDKSGLPNDRFSAERPEGSISTLTIQRTEQRDSAMYRCASSLAEGVEGYTFGSGTRLTVV.

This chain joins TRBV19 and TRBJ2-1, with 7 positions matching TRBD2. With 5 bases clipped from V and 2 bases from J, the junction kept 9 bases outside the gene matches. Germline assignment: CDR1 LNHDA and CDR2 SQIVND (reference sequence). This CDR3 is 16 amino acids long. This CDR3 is CASSGPGGTTYNEQFF. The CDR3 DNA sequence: TGTGCCAGTAGTGGCCCCGGGGGGACCACCTACAATGAGCAGTTCTTC.

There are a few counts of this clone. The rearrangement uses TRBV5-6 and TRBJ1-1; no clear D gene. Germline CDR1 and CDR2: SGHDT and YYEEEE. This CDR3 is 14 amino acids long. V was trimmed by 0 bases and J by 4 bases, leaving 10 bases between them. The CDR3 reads CASSLVAVRTEAFF. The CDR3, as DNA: TGTGCCAGCAGCTTGGTGGCAGTCCGCACTGAAGCTTTCTTT.

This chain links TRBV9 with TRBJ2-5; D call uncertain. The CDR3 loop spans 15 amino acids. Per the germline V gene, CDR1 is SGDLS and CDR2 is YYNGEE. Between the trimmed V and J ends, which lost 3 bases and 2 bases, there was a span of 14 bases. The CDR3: CASSAQTGPQETQYF. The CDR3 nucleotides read TGTGCCAGCAGCGCCCAGACTGGCCCGCAAGAGACCCAGTACTTC.